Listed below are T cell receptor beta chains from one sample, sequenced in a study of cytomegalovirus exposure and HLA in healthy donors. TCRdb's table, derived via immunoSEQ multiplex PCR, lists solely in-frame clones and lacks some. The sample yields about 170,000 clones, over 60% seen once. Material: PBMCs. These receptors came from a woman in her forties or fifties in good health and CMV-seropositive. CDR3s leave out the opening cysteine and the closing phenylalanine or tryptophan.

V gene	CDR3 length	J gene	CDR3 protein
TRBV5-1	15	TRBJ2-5	ASSSGQAGSASETQY
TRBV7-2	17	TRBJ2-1	ASSLESSGGATSYNEQF
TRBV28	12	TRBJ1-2	ASSLFAGGSSYT
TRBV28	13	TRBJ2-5	ASSRVRLGGETQY
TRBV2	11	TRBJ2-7	TGWGRGHYEQY
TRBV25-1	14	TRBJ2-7	ASSEVLGQGRNEQY
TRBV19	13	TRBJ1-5	ASTARQGGNQPQH
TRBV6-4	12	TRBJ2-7	ASSDPDFPYEQY
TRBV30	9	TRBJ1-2	VTSLNYGYT
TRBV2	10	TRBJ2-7	AARKDSYEQY
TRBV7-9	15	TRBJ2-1	ASSFGGGIAIYNEQF
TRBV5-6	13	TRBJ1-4	ASSLVREGGEKLF
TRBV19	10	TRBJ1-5	ASSMMSQPQH
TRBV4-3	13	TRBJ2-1	ASSQGRQGYNEQF
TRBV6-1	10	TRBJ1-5	ASRVSNQPQH
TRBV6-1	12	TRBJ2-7	ASWGVGMSYEQY
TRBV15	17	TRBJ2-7	ATSRGLGTGNSHLYEQY
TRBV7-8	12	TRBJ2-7	ASSFWTGNYEQY
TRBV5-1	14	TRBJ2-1	ASSFTGTSGGDEQF
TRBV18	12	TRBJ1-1	ASSVQGLNTEAF
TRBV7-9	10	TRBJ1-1	ASSLGRGGAF
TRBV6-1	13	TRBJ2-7	ASSGIEALSYEQY
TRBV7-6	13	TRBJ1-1	ASSPAGGGNTEAF
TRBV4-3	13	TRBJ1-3	ASSFDRLNGNTIY
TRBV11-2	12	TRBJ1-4	ASSKSGINEKLF
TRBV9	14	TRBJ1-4	ASSVSPDQGSEKLF
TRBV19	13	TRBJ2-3	ASKPGQGMTDTQY
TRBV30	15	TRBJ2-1	AWSVRLASLIYNEQF
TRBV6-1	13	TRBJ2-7	ASSEAWVASYEQY
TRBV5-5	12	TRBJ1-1	ASSLLQGNTEAF
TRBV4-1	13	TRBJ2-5	ASSHGGGAEETQY
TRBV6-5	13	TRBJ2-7	ASSPDRRSSYEQY
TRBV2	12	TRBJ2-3	ASSETASTDTQY
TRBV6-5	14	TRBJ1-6	ASSYSQTGTGSPLH
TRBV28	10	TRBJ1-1	ASSNTQGVAF
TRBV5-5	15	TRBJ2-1	ASSTDLAGGIYNEQF
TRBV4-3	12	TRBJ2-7	ASSQDRGRGEQY
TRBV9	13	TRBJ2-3	ASSVADGREDTQY
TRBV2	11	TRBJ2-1	ASIRDSSREQF
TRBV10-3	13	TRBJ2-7	AIKSIQDSPSEQY
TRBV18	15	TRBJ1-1	ASSPPGQGGMNTEAF
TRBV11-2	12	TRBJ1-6	ASSSGTARSPLH
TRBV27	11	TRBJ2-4	ASSFDRKNIQY
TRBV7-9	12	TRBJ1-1	ASSFQAGKTEAF
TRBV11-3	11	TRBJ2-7	ASSLDRRTKQY
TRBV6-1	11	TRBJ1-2	ASSEEINYGYT
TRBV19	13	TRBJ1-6	ASSSQGYDNSPLH
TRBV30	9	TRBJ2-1	AWSVSDEQF
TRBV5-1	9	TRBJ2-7	ASRLYYEQY
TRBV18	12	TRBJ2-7	ASSPHSGVYEQY
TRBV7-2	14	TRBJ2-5	ASSLATGAGGETQY
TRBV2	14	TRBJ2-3	ASSLRTSGITDTQY
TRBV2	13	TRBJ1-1	ASSKPGTANTEAF
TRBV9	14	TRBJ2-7	ASSVGSGTGVHEQY
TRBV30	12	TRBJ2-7	AWSGGGGPYEQY
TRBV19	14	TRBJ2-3	ASSPRTSGITDTQY
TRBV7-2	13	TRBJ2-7	ASSRQDRGAYEQY
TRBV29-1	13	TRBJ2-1	SVAALAGGPDEQF